These 20 T cell receptor beta chains were sequenced from one sample in a study of response to subunit inactivated influenza vaccine. One entry per CDR3 protein, called by TCRdb with MiXCR from the RT-PCR reads. The repertoire holds approximately 500,000 distinct CDR3 sequences, with about 15% as singletons. The starting material was PBMCs from blood, obtained 11 to 12 days after vaccination. These receptors were taken from a man aged 50 or older who received an inactivated influenza vaccine.

This clonotype was counted between two and nine times. This chain links TRBV20-1 with TRBJ1-1; no clear D gene. CDR3 length equals 16 residues. V lost 2 bases, J lost 1 base, and 17 bases lay in between. Germline V lookup: CDR1 DFQATT, CDR2 SNEGSKA (reference sequence). CDR3 loop: CSARTARVVWNTEAFF. In DNA, the CDR3 is TGCAGTGCTAGAACGGCGAGGGTAGTTTGGAACACTGAAGCTTTCTTT.

This chain links TRBV28 with TRBJ2-1; 7 nucleotides match TRBD1. The trim removed 5 bases at V and 3 bases at J, leaving 16 bases unmatched. The CDR3 totals 18 residues. CDR1 and CDR2 from the germline V gene are MDHEN and SYDVKM. Here the CDR3 DNA reads TGTGCCAGCAGTACCCCTTGGCCCATCGGGACAGACTACAATGAGCAGTTCTTC. This translates into CASSTPWPIGTDYNEQFF.

As for this clonotype: Possible read error: a much larger clone is one base away. V and J are TRBV12-3 or TRBV12-4 and TRBJ1-1, with D hard to call. The germline V and J ends were trimmed by 2 bases and 4 bases, with 2 bases remaining between them. The CDR3 covers 11 residues. In nucleotides, the CDR3 is TGTGCCAGCAGTTTAATCACTGAAGCTTTCTTT. As protein: CASSLITEAFF.

This chain uses TRBV28 with TRBJ2-7; 8 bases line up with TRBD2. Germline trimming cut 5 bases from V and 3 bases from J; bases unmatched to any gene: 9. This CDR3 is 15 amino acids long. Germline V gene lookup returns CDR1 MDHEN and CDR2 SYDVKM. CDR3 amino acids: CASSPREGSHYEQYF. The DNA of the CDR3 is TGTGCCAGCAGTCCCCGGGAGGGGAGTCACTACGAGCAGTACTTC.

With respect to this clonotype: Germline is not matched at one junction end, which may reflect a read error. The J gene is TRBJ2-5, the V gene TRBV7-7, with D possibly being TRBD2 (6 bases). From germline, CDR1 is SSHAT and CDR2 FNYEAQ (reference sequence). CDR3 size: 13 residues. The CDR3 protein is CASSIGTGETQYF. The CDR3 DNA sequence: TGTGCTAGCAGCATAGGGACTGGAGAGACCCAGTACTTC.

The chain links TRBV20-1 to TRBJ2-7, with 9 nucleotides matching TRBD1. V lost 7 bases, J lost 2 bases, and 6 bases stayed unmatched. Germline V CDR1 and CDR2: DFQATT, SNEGSKA (reference sequence). The CDR3 spans 13 residues. Written as DNA, the CDR3 is TGCAGTGGTTTGGGACAGGGAACCTACGAGCAGTACTTC. Translating gives CSGLGQGTYEQYF.

This clonotype has at least ten counts. The chain recombines TRBV9 with TRBJ1-4; the match to TRBD1 covers 9 bases. Looked up from germline, CDR1 is SGDLS and CDR2 is YYNGEE. V lost 3 bases, J lost 3 bases, and 6 bases stayed unmatched. The CDR3 length is 16 residues. The CDR3 DNA sequence: TGTGCCAGCAGCGCGGGAGGACAGGGGCCTAATGAAAAACTGTTTTTT. Translated, it gives CASSAGGQGPNEKLFF.

This clonotype was picked up a small number of times. This chain uses TRBV7-9 with TRBJ2-1; 10 bases line up with TRBD1. V trimming: 9 bases; J trimming: 0 bases; junction bases outside the gene matches: 8. The germline V gene encodes CDR1 SEHNR and CDR2 FQNEAQ (reference sequence). The CDR3 is 16 amino acids. In DNA form, the CDR3 reads TGTGCCAGTCAGGGGGACAGGGGACACTCCTACAATGAGCAGTTCTTC. Translation gives CASQGDRGHSYNEQFF. The variable domain in full, with the rest retrieved from reference TRBV7-9 and TRBJ2-1, is DTGVSQNPRHKITKRGQNVTFRCDPISEHNRLYWYRQTLGQGPEFLTYFQNEAQLEKSRLLSDRFSAERPKGSFSTLEIQRTEQGDSAMYLCASQGDRGHSYNEQFFGPGTRLTVL.

This clonotype has only a few counts. This chain connects TRBV30 to TRBJ2-3; 11 nucleotides line up with TRBD2. This CDR3 contains 16 residues. Per the germline V gene, CDR1 is GTSNPN and CDR2 is SVGIG (reference sequence). The V and J ends lost 0 bases and 6 bases, in that order; junction bases with no gene match: 8. DNA for the CDR3: TGTGCCTGGAGTGTGGGTAGCGGGGGGGCAGCCGATACGCAGTATTTT. Translated: CAWSVGSGGAADTQYF.

This clonotype has just a few counts. The V call is TRBV7-9, the J call TRBJ2-1; 11 positions match TRBD1. The CDR3 runs 14 residues. Germline V gene lookup returns CDR1 SEHNR and CDR2 FQNEAQ (reference sequence). Losses at the gene ends were 4 bases for V and 9 bases for J; bases not matched to a gene: 5. CDR3 in amino acids: CASSSGTGGGEQFF. In DNA form, the CDR3 reads TGTGCCAGCAGCTCCGGGACAGGGGGAGGTGAGCAGTTCTTC.

The chain couples TRBV28 to TRBJ2-5; D possibly matches TRBD1 or TRBD2 (6 bases each). There are 13 residues in the CDR3. Trimming took 3 bases from V and 6 from J, leaving 11 bases between them. CDR1 MDHEN and CDR2 SYDVKM come from the germline V gene. CDR3: CASSFRGLKTQYF. CDR3 DNA: TGTGCCAGCAGTTTCCGGGGGCTGAAGACCCAGTACTTC.

The rearrangement uses TRBV20-1 and TRBJ1-3, with D perhaps matching TRBD1 (5 bases). CDR1 DFQATT and CDR2 SNEGSKA come from the germline V gene (reference sequence). The CDR3 is 16 amino acids. V was clipped by 4 bases and J by 0 bases, with 16 bases between them. The CDR3 bases are TGCAGTGCTAACGACAGAAACCAACTCTCTGGAAACACCATATATTTT. Its translation: CSANDRNQLSGNTIYF.

The rearrangement joins TRBV7-2 to TRBJ2-3; D possibly corresponds to TRBD2 (5 bases). V was shortened by 0 bases and J by 7 bases, with 14 bases between the two germline ends. The CDR3 totals 15 residues. Looked up from germline, CDR1 is SGHTA and CDR2 is FQGNSA. CDR3 in amino acids: CASSLAVTRLHTQYF. The CDR3 DNA follows: TGTGCCAGCAGCTTAGCCGTCACACGACTACATACGCAGTATTTT.

This clonotype was seen a few times. The chain uses TRBV14 and TRBJ1-1, with D possibly matching TRBD1 (5 bases). The germline V gene has CDR1 SGHDN and CDR2 FVKESK. V dropped 4 bases and J dropped 4 bases, with 16 bases sitting between them. CDR3 length equals 15 residues. CDR3: CASSRLGHMSTEAFF. The CDR3 DNA sequence: TGTGCCAGCAGCCGACTAGGACACATGAGCACTGAAGCTTTCTTT.

This clonotype appeared a few times. The junction departs from germline at one end; a sequencing error may be responsible. The rearrangement links TRBV7-7 to TRBJ2-3; D may match TRBD1 or TRBD2 (7 bases each). Germline CDR1 and CDR2: SSHAT and FNYEAQ (reference sequence). The CDR3 extends over 15 amino acids. The CDR3 protein is CASSRARGGSDTQYF. The DNA of the CDR3 is TGTGCTAGCAGCCGTGCCAGGGGGGGATCGGATACGCAGTATTTT. The full variable domain, in which reference TRBV7-7 and TRBJ2-3 provide the parts outside the CDR3, is GAGVSQSPRYKVTKRGQDVTLRCDPISSHATLYWYQQALGQGPEFLTYFNYEAQPDKSGLPSDRFSAERPEGSISTLTIQRTEQRDSAMYRCASSRARGGSDTQYFGPGTRLTVL.

This clonotype was recorded a few times. V is TRBV18 and J is TRBJ2-4; D unresolved. V lost 0 bases to trimming and J lost 0 bases, with 18 bases between them. The CDR3 length is 19 residues. Germline V lookup: CDR1 KGHSH, CDR2 LQKENI. CDR3 DNA sequence: TGTGCCAGCTCACCACCGGCCAGGTTGGGCGATCTAGCCAAAAACATTCAGTACTTC. It translates to CASSPPARLGDLAKNIQYF.

This sequence joins TRBV4-1 and TRBJ2-4; TRBD2 is a possible D gene (6 bases). V was trimmed by 3 bases and J by 0 bases, leaving 18 bases between them. This CDR3 has 18 residues. CDR1 is MGHRA, CDR2 YSYEKL, per germline. CDR3 in amino acids: CASSHPMVGGLAKNIQYF. CDR3 in DNA: TGCGCCAGCAGCCACCCGATGGTGGGGGGACTAGCCAAAAACATTCAGTACTTC.

The V and J genes are TRBV20-1 and TRBJ2-1; 10 bases fit TRBD2. Per germline, CDR1 DFQATT and CDR2 SNEGSKA (reference sequence). The CDR3 spans 15 residues. V was pared by 3 bases and J by 7 bases, with 9 bases of the junction left unmatched. The CDR3 spells CSASKSGRAGNEQFF. CDR3 bases: TGCAGTGCTAGCAAAAGCGGGAGGGCCGGTAATGAGCAGTTCTTC.

The chain carries TRBV9 and TRBJ2-3; 10 nucleotides align to TRBD2. With V trimmed by 0 bases and J by 8 bases, 12 bases remained unmatched. CDR1 and CDR2 from the germline V gene are SGDLS and YYNGEE. The CDR3 has 17 residues. Written as DNA, the CDR3 is TGTGCCAGCAGCGTAGCTACGGGACTAGCGACAGAGGGTACGCAGTATTTT. It yields the protein CASSVATGLATEGTQYF.

The table lists this clonotype with a count of one. The rearrangement uses TRBV7-8 and TRBJ1-1, with TRBD1 identical over 7 bases. Germline assignment: CDR1 SGHVS and CDR2 FQNEAQ. This CDR3 has 16 amino acids. Germline trimming cut 3 bases from V and 0 bases from J; bases unmatched to any gene: 7. CDR3 coding DNA: TGTGCCAGCAGCTTCAAGGGGGCAGCTCTGAACACTGAAGCTTTCTTT. It specifies CASSFKGAALNTEAFF.